Listed below are T cell receptor beta chains from one sample, sequenced in a study of radiotherapy plus CTLA-4 blockade in lung cancer. Clones were read by immunoSEQ multiplex PCR, and TCRdb kept only the in-frame ones, dropping some. The data hold tens of thousands of clones, with about four fifths observed a single time. The sample consisted of peripheral blood, taken from a patient treated with radiotherapy plus ipilimumab. The receptors were sampled from a human donor with non-small cell lung cancer who had stable disease on radiotherapy plus ipilimumab. CDR3s include the opening cysteine and the closing phenylalanine or tryptophan. Fields, in order: D gene, J gene, V gene, clone size, CDR3 DNA, CDR3 protein. The D gene is left open where the match is weak. Clone size appears in some rows only: once, few, many, or a class for an expanded clone.

>NA|TRBJ1-6|TRBV13|NA
TGTGCCAGCAGCTTAATAGGGGAGAATTCACCCCTCCACTTT
CASSLIGENSPLHF
>NA|TRBJ2-3|TRBV28|NA
TGTGCCAGCAGTCCGCCTGGGAGCACAGATACGCAGTATTTT
CASSPPGSTDTQYF
>TRBD1|TRBJ1-1|TRBV19|NA
TGTGCCAGTAGTAAACAGGGGTCTGAAGCTTTCTTT
CASSKQGSEAFF
>NA|TRBJ2-2|TRBV2|NA
TGTGCCAGCAGTGAAAACTCGGGGAACACCGGGGAGCTGTTTTTT
CASSENSGNTGELFF
>NA|TRBJ2-1|TRBV28|NA
TGTGCCAGCAGCTCCGCGAGAGGGGCTAGCCACAATGAGCAGTTCTTC
CASSSARGASHNEQFF
>TRBD2|TRBJ2-1|TRBV9|NA
TGTGCCAGCAGCGTAGCGAATAGCGGGGGGCCTGACTCCTACAATGAGCAGTTCTTC
CASSVANSGGPDSYNEQFF
>NA|TRBJ1-4|TRBV2|NA
TGTGCCAGCAGTGCGACCCGAGGGATCGGTGAAAAACTGTTTTTT
CASSATRGIGEKLFF
>NA|TRBJ1-5|TRBV19|NA
TGTGCCAGTAGTATCGGCGGCCAGGGACCAAATAGCAATCAGCCCCAGCATTTT
CASSIGGQGPNSNQPQHF
>NA|TRBJ2-1|TRBV5-1|few
TGCGCCAGCAGCTTGGTTAGCGGAGGGCAGTTCTTC
CASSLVSGGQFF
>TRBD2|TRBJ2-3|TRBV7-6|NA
TGTGCCAGCAGTCTCCTGGGACTAGCTAGCACAGATACGCAGTATTTT
CASSLLGLASTDTQYF
>TRBD2|TRBJ2-7|TRBV29-1|few
TGCAGCGTGAAGCGGGGGCACTACGAGCAGTACTTC
CSVKRGHYEQYF
>NA|TRBJ2-7|TRBV5-1|NA
TGCGCCAGCAGCTTGAGGGGACACTACGAGCAGTACTTC
CASSLRGHYEQYF
>TRBD1|TRBJ1-6|TRBV2|NA
TGTGCCAGCAGCCAGGGAGACAGGGGGCGCGAGTTCGGATCACCCCTCCACTTT
CASSQGDRGREFGSPLHF
>NA|TRBJ2-7|TRBV10-2|NA
TGCGCCAGCAGTGATGGGGCTTACGAGCAGTACTTC
CASSDGAYEQYF
>TRBD1|TRBJ2-2|TRBV19|few
TGTGCCAGTCGGGACAGGGGGAACACCGGGGAGCTGTTTTTT
CASRDRGNTGELFF
>NA|TRBJ2-7|TRBV4-2|few
TGTGCCAGCAGCCAAGCTGGGAACTACGAGCAGTACTTC
CASSQAGNYEQYF
>NA|TRBJ1-5|TRBV7-9|NA
TGTGCCAGCAGCTTAGGGGGGCGCCGAAATCAGCCCCAGCATTTT
CASSLGGRRNQPQHF
>NA|TRBJ2-1|TRBV2|NA
TGTGCCAGCAGCTTTGAGGTTGAGCAGTTCTTC
CASSFEVEQFF
>TRBD2|TRBJ2-1|TRBV5-1|NA
TGCGCCAGCAGCTTGTGGGGGGCTGCGGGAGGGCCATCCCTCACTCGTTCCTACAATGAGCAGTTCTTC
CASSLWGAAGGPSLTRSYNEQFF
>TRBD1|TRBJ2-7|TRBV2|NA
TGTGCCAGCGCGGAGAGGGACAGGGTGAAGTACTTC
CASAERDRVKYF
>NA|TRBJ2-2|TRBV5-1|NA
TGCGCCAGCAGCCGTAGAGACACCGGGGAGCTGTTTTTT
CASSRRDTGELFF
>NA|TRBJ1-2|TRBV2|once
TGTGCCAGCAGTTCGGTGCGGGGGGCTTTGGATGGCTACACCTTC
CASSSVRGALDGYTF
>TRBD1|TRBJ1-3|TRBV30|NA
TGTGCCTGGTGGACAGGATCCTCTGGAAACACCATATATTTT
CAWWTGSSGNTIYF
>TRBD2|TRBJ2-7|TRBV28|NA
TGTGCCAGCACCGGATGGGGGAGGGGATCCTACGAGCAGTACTTC
CASTGWGRGSYEQYF
>NA|TRBJ1-3|TRBV6-6|few
TGTGCCAGCAGTTACTCGCGCTCCTCTGGAAACACCATATATTTT
CASSYSRSSGNTIYF
>TRBD2|TRBJ2-5|TRBV15|NA
TGTGCCGCGACTAGCGGGGACCAAGAGACCCAGTACTTC
CAATSGDQETQYF
>NA|TRBJ2-2|TRBV19|NA
TGTGCCAGTAGCTCCGCCCCTTGGACCGGAGGCTACACCGGGGAGCTGTTTTTT
CASSSAPWTGGYTGELFF
>NA|TRBJ2-3|TRBV11-3|NA
TGTGCCAGCAGCTTGCTCGTAGGCGGGACAGATACGCAGTATTTT
CASSLLVGGTDTQYF
>NA|TRBJ2-2|TRBV19|NA
TGTGCCAGTAGTATAGCGGCGGCCGGGGAGCTGTTTTTT
CASSIAAAGELFF
>NA|TRBJ2-7|TRBV28|NA
TGTGCCAGCAGTTTCGGGGTAGTCTACGAGCAGTACTTC
CASSFGVVYEQYF
>NA|TRBJ2-1|TRBV29-1|NA
TGCAGCGTGGATGGGACAACTAATGAGCAGTTCTTC
CSVDGTTNEQFF
>NA|TRBJ2-1|TRBV7-9|NA
TGTGCCAGCACTCCAGGGGGGGTGTACAATGAGCAGTTCTTC
CASTPGGVYNEQFF